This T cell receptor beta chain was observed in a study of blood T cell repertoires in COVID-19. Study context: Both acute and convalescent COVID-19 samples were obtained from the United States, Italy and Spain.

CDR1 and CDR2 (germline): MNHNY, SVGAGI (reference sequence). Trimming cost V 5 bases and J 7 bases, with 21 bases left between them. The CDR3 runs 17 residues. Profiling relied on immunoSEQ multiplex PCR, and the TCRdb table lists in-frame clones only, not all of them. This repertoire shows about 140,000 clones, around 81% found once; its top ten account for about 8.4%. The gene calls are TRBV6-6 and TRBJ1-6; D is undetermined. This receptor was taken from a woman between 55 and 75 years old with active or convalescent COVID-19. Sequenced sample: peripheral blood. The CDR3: CASSRSRYSLMNSPLHF. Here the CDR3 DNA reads TGTGCCAGCAGTCGAAGCCGGTACAGCCTTATGAATTCACCCCTCCACTTT.